The 3 T cell receptor beta chains below were found in one sample sequenced in a study of blood T cells in healthy people across ages. A second PCR of about 7 to 12 cycles used a sample-barcoded 5' primer and a J-beta primer mix. TCRdb analysed the 5' RACE reads with MiXCR anew, one entry per CDR3 protein. Among approximately 810,000 distinct CDR3 sequences listed, around 30% were seen once. The sequenced material came from blood. Receptor source: a woman aged 80 or older in good health.

This clonotype is deemed medium-sized (0.01 to 0.1%). This chain links TRBV12-3 or TRBV12-4 with TRBJ2-7, with 7 bases identical to TRBD1. The CDR3 spans 13 residues. V was pared by 5 bases and J by 6 bases, with 7 bases of the junction left unmatched. DNA of the CDR3: TGTGCCAGCAGTGGAACAGGGGCGAGCGAGCAGTACTTC. Its protein product is CASSGTGASEQYF.

The chain combines TRBV6-5 with TRBJ1-5; D ambiguous. CDR3 length: 13 amino acids. Germline V CDR1 and CDR2: MNHEY, SVGAGI. Trimming pared 6 bases from V and 4 bases from J, leaving 10 bases between. The CDR3 nucleotides read TGTGCCAGCAGGCAAAGTAGGAATCAGCCCCAGCATTTT. It codes for CASRQSRNQPQHF.

This chain uses TRBV6-5 with TRBJ1-2, with 8 bases identical to TRBD1. CDR3 length: 16 residues. Germline loops: CDR1 MNHEY, CDR2 SVGAGI. V gave up 6 bases and J gave up 0 bases; unmatched junction bases: 9. CDR3 residues: CASRTTGEVPNYGYTF. DNA for the CDR3: TGTGCCAGCAGGACGACAGGGGAAGTTCCTAACTATGGCTACACCTTC.